This T cell receptor beta chain was sequenced for a study of molecular identifiers for immune sequencing clone quantification. Across the whole study: In the replicates, RNA derived from approximately 20,000 or 100,000 naive CD8 cells was divided into five parts, and four were sequenced.

Preparation of naive CD8 libraries involved about 18,000 to 1,000,000 sorted cells and 10%, 30% or 50% RNA. TCRdb recomputed calls from the PCR reads with MiXCR, one row per CDR3 protein. The sample holds about 510,000 distinct CDR3 sequences, 20% to 25% seen once. What was sequenced was naive CD8+ T cells from blood, with Jurkat cell RNA spiked in. Subset denoted: FACS-sorted CD8+CD4-CCR7+CD45RA+ naive T cells. The origin of this receptor is a human donor in good health. Some libraries in this study had Jurkat cell RNA spiked in.

CDR3 nucleotide sequence: TGTGCCTGGTCCCACGGGGGGCCCGAGATATTCACAGATACGCAGTATTTT. This encodes CAWSHGGPEIFTDTQYF. The chain is built from TRBV30 and TRBJ2-3, with D perhaps matching TRBD2 (7 bases). Trimming cost V 5 bases and J 2 bases, with 23 bases left between them. The germline V gene has CDR1 GTSNPN and CDR2 SVGIG (reference sequence). The CDR3 is made up of 17 amino acids.